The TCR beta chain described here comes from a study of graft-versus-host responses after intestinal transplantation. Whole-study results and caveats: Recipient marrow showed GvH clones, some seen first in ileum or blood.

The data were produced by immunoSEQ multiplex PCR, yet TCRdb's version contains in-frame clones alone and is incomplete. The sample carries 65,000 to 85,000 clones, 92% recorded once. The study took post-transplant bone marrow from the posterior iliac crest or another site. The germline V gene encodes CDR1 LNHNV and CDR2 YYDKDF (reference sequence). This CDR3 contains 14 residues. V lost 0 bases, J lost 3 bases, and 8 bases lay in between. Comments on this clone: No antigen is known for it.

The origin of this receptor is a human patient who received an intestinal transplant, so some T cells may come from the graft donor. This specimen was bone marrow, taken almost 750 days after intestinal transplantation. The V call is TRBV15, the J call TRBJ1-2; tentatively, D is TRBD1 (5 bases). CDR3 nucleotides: TGTGCCACCAGCAGAGATGGGGCATACTATGGCTACACCTTC. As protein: CATSRDGAYYGYTF. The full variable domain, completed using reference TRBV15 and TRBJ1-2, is DAMVIQNPRYQVTQFGKPVTLSCSQTLNHNVMYWYQQKSSQAPKLLFHYYDKDFNNEADTPDNFQSRRPNTSFCFLDIRSPGLGDTAMYLCATSRDGAYYGYTFGSGTRLTVV.